The TCR beta chain under discussion was sequenced for a study of identical twins (dated by TCRdb to 2016 to 2017). Regarding the research as a whole: TCR alpha and beta repertoires from monozygotic twins, unrelated adults of various ages and cord blood were deep-sequenced to test whether fetal clonotypes persist. To rule out contamination, replicate twin experiments were performed at different times with different library preparation protocols.

V loses 6 bases of germline sequence and J loses 5 bases, and the interval between the two ends is 17 bases. Its CDR3 holds 14 amino acids, cysteine through phenylalanine. Only CDR3 DNA is held: 42 bases, read in frame from base 1. This clonotype showed up just a few times. Its antigen target is currently unknown. No much larger clone is present one base from it, and per-base qualities are unavailable. All donors were healthy Caucasians. The twin cohort consisted of three pairs of female monozygotic twins, all aged roughly 18 to 30 years. Miltenyi CD45RO+ enrichment and human naive T-cell isolation kits were used to isolate memory (CD45RO+) and naive T cells from PBMC. The library relied on 5' RACE. The run used an Illumina HiSeq 2000. A universal primer binding site was introduced by template switching, and a unique molecular identifier was present in the final cDNA, enabling accurate counting of TCR cDNA molecules. Specific primers in the conserved constant-segment region were used to synthesize first-strand cDNA for TCR alpha and beta chains. To control for contamination, every cDNA library carried two barcodes: a SMART-Mk sample barcode plus Illumina barcodes. Two successive PCR steps introduced TruSeq adapter sequences along with Illumina sample barcodes. The TCR alpha and beta cDNA libraries were sequenced on the Illumina HiSeq platform using custom primers. On the authors' methods: MiGEC processed the raw reads to extract unique molecular identifiers, while MiXCR was used to determine the CDR3 positions. For each individual, recombination models were inferred using an EM algorithm with the repgenHMM and IGoR tools. Shared clonotype analysis was performed with the tcR package in R, normalizing sharing by the product of cloneset sizes. To study raw recombination free of thymic and clonal selection effects, out-of-frame nonproductive sequences were analyzed. In-frame beta chains were kept once TCRdb had trimmed the public reads at Q25 with fastp and called clones with MiXCR. A single entry per CDR3 protein holds the most common genes and DNA from its merged rows. TCRdb, rather than the study authors, made the V and J calls. For this sample there are a few hundred thousand distinct CDR3 sequences; roughly 8.6% appear just once. The leading ten clones occupy approximately 2.1% of the sample.

Study-wide findings and limitations: Fewer insertions were carried by abundant cord blood beta clonotypes, a similar but weaker trend appeared in young adult naive repertoires, and no such trend appeared in memory repertoires. In monozygotic twins, recombination models systematically underestimated out-of-frame TCR alpha sharing, but the models matched the sharing seen between unrelated individuals. Zero-insertion analyses could be partly confounded by invariant T cells such as MAIT and iNKT, although diverse VJ usage argued against such confounding for most clonotypes. Because the same donors could not be followed over many years, conclusions were based on cross-sectional statistical analysis. Compared with coincidental sharing between unrelated individuals, out-of-frame TCR alpha sequences shared between twins showed an excess of sequences with low generation probability. The excess sharing between twins in beta out-of-frame sequences was weaker because fewer shared sequences reduced the signal-to-noise ratio.

These data were also reused for a study on yellow fever vaccine responses in identical twins. The second study reports: According to the authors, in identical twins the way T cells responded to vaccination appeared partly convergent and partly personalized. In the study, vaccine-responding T cell clones were precisely tracked in identical twins.

What was sequenced was memory (CD45RO+) T cells sorted from blood. The cell subset or site label here, explained by the study, means: CD45RO+ enriched T cells. This chain is built from TRBV12-3 or TRBV12-4 and TRBJ2-7; the D element could tentatively be TRBD1 or TRBD2, as 5 bases agree for each. The TCR comes from a young woman in good health. The bases read TGTGCCAGCAGGCTCCGAGGGGTGCGGGACGAGCAGTACTTC. Its protein reads: CASRLRGVRDEQYF.